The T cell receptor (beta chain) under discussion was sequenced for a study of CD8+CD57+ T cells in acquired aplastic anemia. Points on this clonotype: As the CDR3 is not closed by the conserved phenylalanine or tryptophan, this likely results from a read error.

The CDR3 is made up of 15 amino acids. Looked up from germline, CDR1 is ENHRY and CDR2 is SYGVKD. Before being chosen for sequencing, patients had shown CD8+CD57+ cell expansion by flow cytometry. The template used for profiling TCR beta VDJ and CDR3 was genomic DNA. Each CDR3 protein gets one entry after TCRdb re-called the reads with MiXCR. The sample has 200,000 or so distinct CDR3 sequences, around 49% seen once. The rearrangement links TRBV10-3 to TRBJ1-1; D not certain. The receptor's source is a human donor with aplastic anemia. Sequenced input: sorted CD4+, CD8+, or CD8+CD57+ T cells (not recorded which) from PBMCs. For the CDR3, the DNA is TGTGCCAGCAGTGACCCCGGGCAGCTGAACACTGAAGCTTTCTCT. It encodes CASSDPGQLNTEAFS.